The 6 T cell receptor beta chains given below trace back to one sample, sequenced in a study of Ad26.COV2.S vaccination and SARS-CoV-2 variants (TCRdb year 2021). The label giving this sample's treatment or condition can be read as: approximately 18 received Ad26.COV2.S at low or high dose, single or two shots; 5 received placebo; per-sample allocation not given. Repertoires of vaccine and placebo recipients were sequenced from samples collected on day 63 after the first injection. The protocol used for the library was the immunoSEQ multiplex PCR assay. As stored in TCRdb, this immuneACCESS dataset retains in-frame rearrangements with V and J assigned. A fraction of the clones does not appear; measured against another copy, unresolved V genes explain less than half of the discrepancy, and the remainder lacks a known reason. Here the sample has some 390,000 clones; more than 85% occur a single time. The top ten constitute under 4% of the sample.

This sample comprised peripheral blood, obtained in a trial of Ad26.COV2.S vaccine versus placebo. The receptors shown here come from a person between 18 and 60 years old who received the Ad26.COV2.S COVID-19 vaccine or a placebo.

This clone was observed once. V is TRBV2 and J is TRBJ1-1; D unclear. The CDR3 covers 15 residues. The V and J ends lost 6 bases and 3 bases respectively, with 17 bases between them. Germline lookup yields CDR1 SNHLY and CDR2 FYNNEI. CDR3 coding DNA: TGTGCCAGCAGGGAGGGCTCGGGGTTGGACACTGAAGCTTTCTTT. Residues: CASREGSGLDTEAFF.

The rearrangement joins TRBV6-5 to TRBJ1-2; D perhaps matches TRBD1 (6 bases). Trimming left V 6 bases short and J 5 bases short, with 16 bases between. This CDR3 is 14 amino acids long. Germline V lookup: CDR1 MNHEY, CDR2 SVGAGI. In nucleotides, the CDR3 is TGTGCCAGCAGCCCGGGCCAGGGGTTTTATGGCTACACCTTC. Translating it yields CASSPGQGFYGYTF.

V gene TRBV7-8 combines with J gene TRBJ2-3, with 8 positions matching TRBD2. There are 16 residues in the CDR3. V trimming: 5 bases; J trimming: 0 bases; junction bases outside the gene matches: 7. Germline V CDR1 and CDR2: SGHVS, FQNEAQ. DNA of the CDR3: TGTGCCAGCAGCCCCCGGGGGGGGGCCAGCACAGATACGCAGTATTTT. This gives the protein CASSPRGGASTDTQYF. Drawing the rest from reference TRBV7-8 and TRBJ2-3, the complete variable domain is GAGVSQSPRYKVAKRGQDVALRCDPISGHVSLFWYQQALGQGPEFLTYFQNEAQLDKSGLPSDRFFAERPEGSVSTLKIQRTQQEDSAVYLCASSPRGGASTDTQYFGPGTRLTVL.

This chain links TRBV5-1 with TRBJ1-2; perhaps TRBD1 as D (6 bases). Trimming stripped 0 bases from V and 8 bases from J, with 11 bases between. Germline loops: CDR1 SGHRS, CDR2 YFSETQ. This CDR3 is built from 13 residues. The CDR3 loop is CASSLATGTGYTF. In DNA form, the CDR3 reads TGCGCCAGCAGCTTGGCCACAGGGACCGGCTACACCTTC.

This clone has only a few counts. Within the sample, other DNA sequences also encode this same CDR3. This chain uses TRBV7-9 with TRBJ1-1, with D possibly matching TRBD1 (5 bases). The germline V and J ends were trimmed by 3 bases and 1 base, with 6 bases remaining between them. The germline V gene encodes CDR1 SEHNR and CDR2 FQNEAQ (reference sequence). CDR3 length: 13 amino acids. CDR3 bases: TGTGCCAGCAGCTTCACAGGGAACACTGAAGCTTTCTTT. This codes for CASSFTGNTEAFF.

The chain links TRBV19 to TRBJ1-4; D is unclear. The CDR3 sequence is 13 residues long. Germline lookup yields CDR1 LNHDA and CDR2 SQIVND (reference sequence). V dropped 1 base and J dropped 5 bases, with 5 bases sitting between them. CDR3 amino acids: CASSIVGNEKLFF. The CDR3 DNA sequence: TGTGCCAGTAGTATAGTTGGGAATGAAAAACTGTTTTTT.